Below are 6 T cell receptor beta chains sequenced from a single sample in a study of control samples from healthy donors and cancer patients. Some clones are missing from TCRdb's copy, which holds only in-frame ones; the method was immunoSEQ multiplex PCR. The sample has about 120,000 clones, roughly nine tenths seen once. The source material was blood. The receptors come from a woman aged 18 to 35 in good health.

The rearrangement links TRBV28 to TRBJ2-3; tentatively, D is TRBD2 (5 bases). The CDR3 extends over 15 amino acids. V was shortened by 3 bases and J by 0 bases, with 10 bases between the two germline ends. CDR1 and CDR2 (germline): MDHEN, SYDVKM. The CDR3 loop is CASSFRRVSTDTQYF. DNA for the CDR3: TGTGCCAGCAGTTTCCGGCGGGTTAGCACAGATACGCAGTATTTT.

This clone has more than one count but fewer than ten. This chain connects TRBV5-1 to TRBJ2-7, with a tentative D call TRBD2 (5 bases). CDR1 is SGHRS and CDR2 is YFSETQ in the germline V gene. The CDR3 totals 13 residues. Trimming removed 3 bases at V and 10 bases at J, with 17 bases between. In DNA form, the CDR3 reads TGCGCCAGCAGCTCCATCCCCCTAGAGGGCCAGTACTTC. Protein sequence: CASSSIPLEGQYF. Variable domain in full (rest from reference TRBV5-1 and TRBJ2-7): KAGVTQTPRYLIKTRGQQVTLSCSPISGHRSVSWYQQTPGQGLQFLFEYFSETQRNKGNFPGRFSGRQFSNSRSEMNVSTLELGDSALYLCASSSIPLEGQYFGPGTRLTVT.

The chain joins TRBV7-2 to TRBJ1-1; the D is unclear. CDR1 is SGHTA, CDR2 FQGNSA, per germline. Between the trimmed V and J ends, which lost 7 bases and 4 bases, there was a span of 25 bases. This CDR3 contains 17 residues. The CDR3 DNA sequence: TGTGCCAGCACCTCCGGGATGGCTAGCTTGTTGGGCACTGAAGCTTTCTTT. Encoded protein: CASTSGMASLLGTEAFF.

This clone has just one count. The chain recombines TRBV7-2 with TRBJ2-1; TRBD2 matches at 10 bases. CDR1 is SGHTA and CDR2 is FQGNSA in the germline V gene. The CDR3 spans 17 residues. V lost 2 bases and J lost 3; bases outside the gene matches: 7. In nucleotides, the CDR3 is TGTGCCAGCAGCTTACGGCTAGCGGGAGCCTACTACAATGAGCAGTTCTTC. It translates to CASSLRLAGAYYNEQFF.

The CDR3 reads CASSSGLLNPTGELFF. As DNA, the CDR3 is TGCGCCAGCAGCTCGGGACTATTAAACCCTACCGGGGAGCTGTTTTTT. The chain combines TRBV5-1 with TRBJ2-2, with 7 positions matching TRBD2. CDR3 length equals 16 residues. Per the germline V gene, CDR1 is SGHRS and CDR2 is YFSETQ. V dropped 3 bases and J dropped 5; count of bases not matched to a gene: 10.

This chain uses TRBV3-1 (or the pseudogene TRBV3-2) with TRBJ2-7, with D perhaps matching TRBD1 or TRBD2 (6 bases each). The CDR3 is 15 amino acids. Trimming pared 6 bases from V and 1 base from J, leaving 16 bases between. Germline CDR1 is LGHDT and CDR2 is YNNKEL (reference sequence). The DNA for the CDR3 is TGTGCCAGCAGGAAGAGGGGGGCGACATCCTACGAGCAGTACTTC. It is translated as CASRKRGATSYEQYF.